The source of this TCR beta chain is a study of T-cell reconstitution after alpha-beta-depleted transplantation in children. Preparation of the TCRbeta library was carried out with unique molecular identifiers. In TCRdb, the PCR reads were re-called with MiXCR into one record per CDR3 protein. The data contain over 70,000 distinct CDR3 sequences, about 8% of them singletons. This clonotype was counted ten times or more. The sample was PBMCs from the stem cell graft donor, taken from the stem cell graft. The clonotype originates from a human donor who donated a stem cell graft to a child with congenital amegakaryocytic thrombocytopenia.

In nucleotides, the CDR3 is TGTGCCAGCAGCCGGGAGGGGATGAACGAGCAGTACTTC. Protein: CASSREGMNEQYF. This chain uses TRBV5-5 with TRBJ2-7; 8 bases are a match to TRBD2. The junction had 5 bases not matched to a gene; V was cut back by 4 bases and J by 5 bases. This CDR3 comprises 13 residues. Germline CDR1 SGHKS, CDR2 YYEKEE (reference sequence).